One and the same sample provided the 15 T cell receptor beta chains below, sequenced in a study of blood T cell repertoires in COVID-19. Method: immunoSEQ multiplex PCR; TCRdb's copy keeps in-frame clones and lacks some. Of approximately 210,000 clones listed, around four fifths are singletons. The sequencing sample was made of peripheral blood. The source of these receptors is a woman between 65 and 79 years old with active or convalescent COVID-19.

This clone was recorded once. The DNA of the CDR3 is TGTGCCAGCAGCTTATGGGGGGACACTGAAGCTTTCTTT. It codes for CASSLWGDTEAFF. The chain couples TRBV7-3 to TRBJ1-1; the D gene is possibly TRBD1 (5 bases). Between the trimmed V and J ends, which lost 2 bases and 3 bases, there was a span of 7 bases. The germline gives CDR1 SGHTA, CDR2 FQGTGA. The CDR3 loop spans 13 amino acids.

This sequence joins TRBV28 and TRBJ2-1; 9 positions match TRBD1. The CDR3 is 15 residues long. Looked up from germline, CDR1 is MDHEN and CDR2 is SYDVKM. V gave up 2 bases and J gave up 6 bases; unmatched junction bases: 5. The DNA for the CDR3 is TGTGCCAGCAGTTTAACGGGACAGGGCCTCAATGAGCAGTTCTTC. Translated: CASSLTGQGLNEQFF.

J is TRBJ2-7 and V is TRBV6-1, with D unresolved. CDR3 length: 13 amino acids. The V gene's germline CDR1 is MNHNS and CDR2 SASEGT. Trimming cost V 1 base and J 3 bases, with 7 bases left between them. The CDR3 reads CASSEGHSYEQYF. The CDR3 DNA sequence: TGTGCCAGCAGTGAAGGACATAGCTACGAGCAGTACTTC.

This chain joins TRBV18 and TRBJ2-6; D is uncertain. Germline assignment: CDR1 KGHSH and CDR2 LQKENI. This CDR3 comprises 14 residues. Trimming left V 5 bases short and J 0 bases short, with 5 bases between. The CDR3 here is CASSAGSGANVLTF. CDR3 sequence (DNA): TGTGCCAGCTCAGCAGGCTCTGGGGCCAACGTCCTGACTTTC.

This rearrangement joins TRBV7-9 to TRBJ1-2, with unresolved D. CDR1 and CDR2 from the germline V gene are SEHNR and FQNEAQ (reference sequence). CDR3 size: 10 residues. Trimming shortened V by 6 bases and J by 5 bases, and 4 bases separated the two germline ends. CDR3 loop: CASRLYGYTF. In DNA, the CDR3 is TGTGCCAGCAGACTATATGGCTACACCTTC.

The chain recombines TRBV18 with TRBJ1-2; D might be TRBD1 (5 bases). CDR1 KGHSH and CDR2 LQKENI come from the germline V gene. This CDR3 region has 15 residues. The ends were cut back, 1 base at V and 3 bases at J, with 12 bases in the middle. The CDR3 protein is CASSPRQNSDYGYTF. CDR3 in DNA: TGTGCCAGCTCACCACGACAGAACTCTGACTATGGCTACACCTTC.

The rearrangement links TRBV4-3 to TRBJ1-1; TRBD1 agrees at 7 bases. Germline values: CDR1 LGHNA, CDR2 YSLEER. Trimming removed 4 bases from V and 1 base from J; junction bases left unmatched: 9. The CDR3 spans 16 residues. The CDR3 sequence is CASSPSRQGKNTEAFF. CDR3 DNA: TGCGCCAGCAGCCCTTCCCGACAGGGCAAGAACACTGAAGCTTTCTTT.

V is TRBV19 and J is TRBJ1-2, with 8 bases aligning to TRBD1. V was clipped by 5 bases and J by 7 bases; unmatched bases: 6. The CDR3 spans 13 residues. Germline-derived CDR1 and CDR2 are LNHDA and SQIVND (reference sequence). The CDR3 loop reads CASSATTGAGYTF. As DNA, the CDR3 is TGTGCCAGTAGTGCGACGACAGGGGCTGGCTACACCTTC.

The chain is built from TRBV24-1 and TRBJ2-3, with TRBD1 matching over 9 bases. CDR3 length equals 20 residues. Germline-derived CDR1 and CDR2 are KGHDR and SFDVKD. V shed 4 bases and J 8 bases; nucleotides not matched to a gene: 24. For the CDR3, the DNA is TGTGCCACCAGTGACCAGGACGGGTCTGACAGGGGGGGTCCAGGAGGTACGCAGTATTTT. Translating gives CATSDQDGSDRGGPGGTQYF.

The rearrangement links TRBV5-1 to TRBJ2-3, with TRBD2 identical over 15 bases. The V and J ends lost 4 bases and 5 bases, in that order; junction bases with no gene match: 2. The CDR3 has 15 amino acids. The germline V gene encodes CDR1 SGHRS and CDR2 YFSETQ. The CDR3 spells CASSPGLAGGDTQYF. DNA of the CDR3: TGCGCCAGCAGCCCGGGACTAGCGGGAGGAGATACGCAGTATTTT.

The chain has TRBV7-2 and TRBJ1-3, with D unresolved. This CDR3 has 15 residues. CDR1 and CDR2 (germline): SGHTA, FQGNSA. The V and J ends lost 2 bases and 3 bases respectively, with 11 bases between them. In DNA form, the CDR3 reads TGTGCCAGCAGCTTACCGGGAGGAGGTGGAAACACCATATATTTT. It yields the protein CASSLPGGGGNTIYF.

This chain links TRBV28 with TRBJ1-4; 9 bases map to TRBD1. Germline values: CDR1 MDHEN, CDR2 SYDVKM. After removal of 5 bases from V and 5 bases from J, the junction contained 6 bases not matched to a gene. The CDR3 runs 15 residues. CDR3 protein: CASSQPGTGNEKLFF. The CDR3 nucleotides are TGTGCCAGCAGTCAACCAGGGACAGGGAATGAAAAACTGTTTTTT.

The gene calls are TRBV19 and TRBJ1-2; 7 nucleotides match TRBD1. Trimming at V came to 7 bases and at J to 5 bases, leaving 25 bases not matched to a gene. The CDR3 is 19 residues long. Germline V gene lookup returns CDR1 LNHDA and CDR2 SQIVND (reference sequence). The CDR3 DNA sequence: TGTGCCAGTAAAAATGACAGATCGCCCGGGACAGTGTATCCGTATGGCTACACCTTC. Translation gives CASKNDRSPGTVYPYGYTF.

The chain uses TRBV6-6 and TRBJ2-2; 9 bases agree with TRBD1. V lost 8 bases and J lost 4; bases outside the gene matches: 8. The CDR3 spans 15 residues. Germline V gene sequence: CDR1 MNHNY, CDR2 SVGAGI (reference sequence). In nucleotides, the CDR3 is TGTGCCAGCGACTCGGGACAGGGATTCACCGGGGAGCTGTTTTTT. Amino acid sequence: CASDSGQGFTGELFF.

This rearrangement joins TRBV19 to TRBJ1-3; D is uncertain. The CDR3 length is 15 residues. V was clipped by 6 bases and J by 4 bases, with 16 bases between them. The germline V gene has CDR1 LNHDA and CDR2 SQIVND (reference sequence). The CDR3 here is CASSYGRSSGNTIYF. CDR3 DNA: TGTGCCAGTAGCTATGGCAGGTCTTCCGGAAACACCATATATTTT.